One and the same sample provided the 20 T cell receptor beta chains below, sequenced in a study of cytomegalovirus exposure and HLA in healthy donors. The PCR employed 60 Vbeta primers together with 13 Jbeta primers. Using immunoSEQ multiplex PCR, the repertoire was profiled, and TCRdb retains in-frame clones only, with some absent. The data show roughly 99,000 clones, around three quarters seen once. Material for sequencing was PBMCs. These TCRs come from a male donor in good health and CMV-seropositive.

The chain links TRBV9 to TRBJ2-7; TRBD1 matches at 10 bases. Germline V gene data show CDR1 as SGDLS and CDR2 as YYNGEE. The CDR3 is 18 residues long. J gave up 5 bases and V 0 bases, and 14 bases lay outside the gene matches. The CDR3: CASSVDVAGTGAQDEQYF. The CDR3 bases are TGTGCCAGCAGCGTAGACGTTGCCGGGACAGGGGCCCAGGACGAGCAGTACTTC.

The chain links TRBV14 to TRBJ2-7; no firm D call. The germline V gene has CDR1 SGHDN and CDR2 FVKESK. V was pared by 3 bases and J by 2 bases, with 5 bases between. The CDR3 runs 12 residues. CDR3 sequence: CASSQSPYEQYF. As DNA, the CDR3 is TGTGCCAGCAGCCAGAGCCCCTACGAGCAGTACTTC. Variable domain in full (rest from reference TRBV14 and TRBJ2-7): EAGVTQFPSHSVIEKGQTVTLRCDPISGHDNLYWYRRVMGKEIKFLLHFVKESKQDESGMPNNRFLAERTGGTYSTLKVQPAELEDSGVYFCASSQSPYEQYFGPGTRLTVT.

This sequence joins TRBV25-1 and TRBJ2-3; TRBD2 matches 10 bases. V was pared by 6 bases and J by 4 bases, with 10 bases of the junction left unmatched. This CDR3 is built from 16 residues. CDR1 is MGHDK and CDR2 is SYGVNS in the germline V gene. The CDR3 DNA sequence: TGTGCCAGCAGGGGTAGCGGGGGGCGTCTCGCAGATACGCAGTATTTT. This sequence encodes CASRGSGGRLADTQYF.

The J gene is TRBJ2-3, the V gene TRBV7-9; D is undetermined. Germline V gene lookup returns CDR1 SEHNR and CDR2 FQNEAQ (reference sequence). V lost 2 bases to trimming and J lost 2 bases, with 14 bases between them. CDR3 length: 16 amino acids. The CDR3 region has the DNA TGTGCCAGCAGCTTAAGGTCCGCGGCCGACACAGATACGCAGTATTTT. Translation gives CASSLRSAADTDTQYF. Supplemented by reference TRBV7-9 and TRBJ2-3, the full variable domain reads DTGVSQNPRHKITKRGQNVTFRCDPISEHNRLYWYRQTLGQGPEFLTYFQNEAQLEKSRLLSDRFSAERPKGSFSTLEIQRTEQGDSAMYLCASSLRSAADTDTQYFGPGTRLTVL.

CDR3 sequence: CASSPGWTGDSEKLFF. Written as DNA, the CDR3 is TGTGCCAGCAGTCCCGGGTGGACAGGGGACTCTGAAAAACTGTTTTTT. The chain carries TRBV7-8 and TRBJ1-4, with 9 bases lining up with TRBD1. The CDR3 runs 16 residues. The trim removed 6 bases at V and 7 bases at J, leaving 12 bases unmatched. In germline, CDR1 is SGHVS, CDR2 FQNEAQ.

The chain recombines TRBV5-1 with TRBJ2-5; TRBD1 agrees at 7 bases. The CDR3 sequence is 17 residues long. V lost 0 bases and J lost 5; bases outside the gene matches: 13. Germline V gene lookup returns CDR1 SGHRS and CDR2 YFSETQ. CDR3 DNA: TGCGCCAGCAGCTTGGGCGTCCTTGAGGGGGCAAGGGAGACCCAGTACTTC. This codes for CASSLGVLEGARETQYF.

The table lists this clone with a few counts. The J gene is TRBJ1-5, the V gene TRBV4-2; 8 bases align to TRBD1. CDR3 size: 15 residues. The V segment lost 1 base and the J segment 4 bases; nucleotides outside the gene matches: 3. The germline V gene encodes CDR1 LGHNA and CDR2 YNFKEQ. For the CDR3, the DNA is TGTGCCAGCAGCCAAGTTACAGGGGGAAATCAGCCCCAGCATTTT. Its translation is CASSQVTGGNQPQHF.

As to this clone: In the same sample, other DNA sequences code for this CDR3. The chain employs TRBV18 and TRBJ2-7; no firm D call. This CDR3 contains 12 residues. The germline V gene has CDR1 KGHSH and CDR2 LQKENI. V was pared by 3 bases and J by 0 bases, with 3 bases between. The CDR3 DNA is TGTGCCAGCTCACCCAGCTCCTACGAGCAGTACTTC. Amino acid sequence: CASSPSSYEQYF.

The chain employs TRBV6-5 and TRBJ1-1; weak D call: TRBD1 (5 bases). This CDR3 is built from 16 residues. Trimming removed 0 bases at V and 2 bases at J, with 13 bases between. CDR1 MNHEY and CDR2 SVGAGI come from the germline V gene. CDR3 sequence (DNA): TGTGCCAGCAGTTACTCGAGACAGAACTTTAACACTGAAGCTTTCTTT. Translation gives CASSYSRQNFNTEAFF.

This clone was recorded once. The chain links TRBV29-1 to TRBJ1-2; a possible D gene is TRBD1 (5 bases). This CDR3 is 13 amino acids long. In germline, CDR1 is SQVTM, CDR2 ANQGSEA. The ends were cut back, 1 base at V and 8 bases at J, with 14 bases in the middle. The CDR3: CSVEGGPGGGYTF. CDR3 DNA sequence: TGCAGCGTTGAAGGGGGTCCCGGGGGGGGCTACACCTTC.

The genes are TRBV30 and TRBJ1-1; no definite D call. CDR3 length equals 16 residues. Germline V lookup: CDR1 GTSNPN, CDR2 SVGIG (reference sequence). V was cut by 2 bases and J by 5 bases, with 21 bases left in between. CDR3 sequence (DNA): TGTGCCTGGAGTCCCCCCGGGCTCCACGGAGGGACTGAAGCTTTCTTT. Amino acids: CAWSPPGLHGGTEAFF.

The chain carries TRBV5-6 and TRBJ1-1; TRBD1 is a possible D gene (5 bases). This CDR3 region has 14 residues. CDR1 and CDR2 from the germline V gene are SGHDT and YYEEEE. V was trimmed by 3 bases and J by 4 bases, leaving 13 bases between them. The CDR3 region is CASSWRGSGTEAFF. In DNA, the CDR3 is TGTGCCAGCAGCTGGAGGGGATCCGGCACTGAAGCTTTCTTT. Drawing the rest from reference TRBV5-6 and TRBJ1-1, the complete variable domain is DAGVTQSPTHLIKTRGQQVTLRCSPKSGHDTVSWYQQALGQGPQFIFQYYEEEERQRGNFPDRFSGHQFPNYSSELNVNALLLGDSALYLCASSWRGSGTEAFFGQGTRLTVV.

This rearrangement joins TRBV7-6 to TRBJ2-7; D perhaps matches TRBD2 (6 bases). The CDR3 is 14 residues long. Germline CDR1 and CDR2: SGHVS and FNYEAQ. Trimming pared 6 bases from V and 3 bases from J, leaving 15 bases between. CDR3 in DNA: TGTGCCAGCAGTCACGGGGGATCGCTCTACGAGCAGTACTTC. Amino acids: CASSHGGSLYEQYF.

This chain connects TRBV15 to TRBJ2-5, with 10 bases aligning to TRBD2. J lost 4 bases, V lost 3 bases, and 5 bases had no gene match. The CDR3 extends over 15 amino acids. Germline V CDR1 and CDR2: LNHNV, YYDKDF (reference sequence). The CDR3 region has the DNA TGTGCCACCAGCAGGGGACTAGCGATGGCAGAGACCCAGTACTTC. It codes for CATSRGLAMAETQYF.

The count of this clone is one. The chain has TRBV16 and TRBJ1-1; D might be TRBD1 (6 bases). The germline V and J ends were trimmed by 4 bases and 2 bases, with 17 bases remaining between them. This CDR3 region has 16 residues. CDR1 and CDR2 (germline): KGHSY, FQNENV. DNA for the CDR3: TGTGCCAGCAGCCCGCCTGGCCACAGGGTAAACACTGAAGCTTTCTTT. This encodes CASSPPGHRVNTEAFF.

The chain links TRBV10-3 to TRBJ2-2; 8 bases line up with TRBD1. CDR1 and CDR2 (germline): ENHRY, SYGVKD. This CDR3 has 15 residues. V lost 4 bases, J lost 1 base, and 2 bases stayed unmatched. This CDR3 reads CAISVGTGNTGELFF. The CDR3 DNA is TGTGCCATCAGTGTCGGGACAGGGAACACCGGGGAGCTGTTTTTT.

The V call is TRBV19, the J call TRBJ1-2; D perhaps matches TRBD1 (6 bases). The V gene lost 5 bases and the J gene lost 1 base, with 11 bases spanning the gap. Germline CDR1 LNHDA, CDR2 SQIVND (reference sequence). The CDR3 loop spans 14 amino acids. CDR3 sequence: CASSQQGGNYGYTF. In nucleotides, the CDR3 is TGTGCCAGTAGTCAACAGGGCGGTAACTATGGCTACACCTTC.

This clone has only a few counts. This sample also contains other DNA sequences that code for the same CDR3. The chain uses TRBV30 and TRBJ2-3; tentative D call: TRBD2 (7 bases). Between the trimmed V and J ends, which lost 0 bases and 4 bases, there was a span of 8 bases. This CDR3 comprises 13 residues. CDR1 is GTSNPN, CDR2 SVGIG, per germline (reference sequence). CDR3 residues: CAWSVGGADTQYF. CDR3 nucleotide sequence: TGTGCCTGGAGTGTAGGGGGGGCAGATACGCAGTATTTT.

The chain has TRBV2 and TRBJ1-5; D possibly corresponds to TRBD1 (5 bases). The CDR3 has 15 amino acids. Per the germline V gene, CDR1 is SNHLY and CDR2 is FYNNEI. V was shortened by 6 bases and J by 0 bases, with 12 bases between the two germline ends. The CDR3 DNA reads as TGTGCCAGCAGGGATGACAGTTATAGCAATCAGCCCCAGCATTTT. This translates into CASRDDSYSNQPQHF.

CDR3 protein: CASSLGDTGSRNTIYF. For the CDR3, the DNA is TGTGCCAGCAGCTTGGGGGACACTGGCTCGAGAAACACCATATATTTT. This rearrangement joins TRBV7-9 to TRBJ1-3; a possible D gene is TRBD1 (6 bases). The CDR3 is 16 amino acids. CDR1 is SEHNR and CDR2 is FQNEAQ in the germline V gene (reference sequence). V was shortened by 3 bases and J by 5 bases, with 17 bases between the two germline ends.